These 27 T cell receptor beta chains came from one sample sequenced in a study of blood T cell repertoires in COVID-19. Profiling relied on immunoSEQ multiplex PCR, and the TCRdb table lists in-frame clones only, not all of them. The table has hundreds of thousands of clones, roughly 84% seen once. Sequencing input: peripheral blood. These receptors were collected from a woman aged 80 or older with acute or convalescent COVID-19.

J is TRBJ1-1 and V is TRBV12-3 or TRBV12-4; possible D gene TRBD1, 6 bases. The CDR3 has 13 amino acids. Deletions cut 5 bases from V and 6 bases from J, with 13 bases between. The CDR3 region has the DNA TGTGCCAGCAGTCTTACAGGGTTGGCTGAAGCTTTCTTT. This codes for CASSLTGLAEAFF.

The genes are TRBV7-3 and TRBJ2-1; 10 nucleotides line up with TRBD2. Per germline, CDR1 SGHTA and CDR2 FQGTGA. J was trimmed by 4 bases and V by 2 bases; bases with no gene match: 5. CDR3 length equals 16 residues. CDR3 loop: CASSLAASGGYNEQFF. CDR3 DNA: TGTGCCAGCAGCTTAGCGGCTAGCGGGGGTTACAATGAGCAGTTCTTC.

This sequence joins TRBV3-1 (or the pseudogene TRBV3-2) and TRBJ2-1, with D perhaps TRBD2 (5 bases). V lost 4 bases and J 5 bases, leaving 15 bases between the germline ends. This CDR3 region has 15 residues. In germline, CDR1 is LGHDT, CDR2 YNNKEL (reference sequence). The CDR3 sequence: CASSPPGSPDNEQFF. Here the CDR3 DNA reads TGTGCCAGCAGCCCCCCGGGGTCCCCGGACAATGAGCAGTTCTTC.

The V and J genes are TRBV10-3 and TRBJ1-5, with TRBD1 as a possible D gene (6 bases). CDR1 ENHRY and CDR2 SYGVKD come from the germline V gene. The CDR3 contains 17 residues. Trimming stripped 2 bases from V and 3 bases from J, with 17 bases between. CDR3 residues: CAISEDRTAEDNQPQHF. DNA for the CDR3: TGTGCCATCAGTGAGGATAGGACAGCAGAAGACAATCAGCCCCAGCATTTT.

The chain joins TRBV5-4 to TRBJ1-1; 7 bases agree with TRBD1. From germline, CDR1 is SGHNT and CDR2 YYREEE (reference sequence). After removal of 4 bases from V and 0 bases from J, the junction contained 6 bases not matched to a gene. The CDR3 has 15 amino acids. Here the CDR3 DNA reads TGTGCCAGCAGCCGGGACAGCGCTTTGAACACTGAAGCTTTCTTT. The encoded protein is CASSRDSALNTEAFF. The whole variable domain, remainder taken from reference TRBV5-4 and TRBJ1-1, is ETGVTQSPTHLIKTRGQQVTLRCSSQSGHNTVSWYQQALGQGPQFIFQYYREEENGRGNFPPRFSGLQFPNYSSELNVNALELDDSALYLCASSRDSALNTEAFFGQGTRLTVV.

A note on this clone: A read error may account for a junction end that differs from germline. V usage is TRBV19 and J usage is TRBJ1-1; D gene ambiguous. The germline V gene encodes CDR1 LNHDA and CDR2 SQIVND (reference sequence). CDR3 length: 15 residues. CDR3 in DNA: TGTGCCAGTAGTCCAAGACCCTACAGTAACAGTGAAGCTTTCTTT. Translating gives CASSPRPYSNSEAFF.

The chain combines TRBV2 with TRBJ1-5; possibly TRBD1 for D (5 bases). Germline assignment: CDR1 SNHLY and CDR2 FYNNEI. The germline V and J ends were trimmed by 7 bases and 0 bases, with 13 bases remaining between them. CDR3 length: 15 residues. The CDR3: CASTRTGHSNQPQHF. As DNA, the CDR3 is TGTGCCAGCACCCGAACAGGTCATAGCAATCAGCCCCAGCATTTT. Filled out from reference TRBV2 and TRBJ1-5, the complete variable domain reads EPEVTQTPSHQVTQMGQEVILRCVPISNHLYFYWYRQILGQKVEFLVSFYNNEISEKSEIFDDQFSVERPDGSNFTLKIRSTKLEDSAMYFCASTRTGHSNQPQHFGDGTRLSIL.

The sample holds a few counts of this clone. The rearrangement uses TRBV6-6 and TRBJ2-7; 10 nucleotides line up with TRBD2. CDR3 length equals 15 residues. Germline V gene lookup returns CDR1 MNHNY and CDR2 SVGAGI (reference sequence). The V segment lost 9 bases and the J segment 2 bases; nucleotides outside the gene matches: 10. CDR3 sequence (DNA): TGTGCCAGTAGGCTAGCGGGGGACAAGACCTACGAGCAGTACTTC. Its protein is CASRLAGDKTYEQYF.

V is TRBV7-9 and J is TRBJ2-5; 9 nucleotides align to TRBD2. J lost 5 bases, V lost 5 bases, and 6 bases had no gene match. The CDR3 runs to 14 residues. CDR1 is SEHNR, CDR2 FQNEAQ, per germline (reference sequence). The CDR3 nucleotides read TGTGCCAGCAGCCCAAATGCGGGGGGGGAGACCCAGTACTTC. Translation: CASSPNAGGETQYF.

The genes are TRBV28 and TRBJ2-5; TRBD1 is a possible D gene (5 bases). Deletions cut 3 bases from V and 6 bases from J, with 5 bases between. This CDR3 has 11 residues. From germline, CDR1 is MDHEN and CDR2 SYDVKM. CDR3 region: CASSLGQTQYF. As DNA, the CDR3 is TGTGCCAGCAGTTTGGGGCAGACCCAGTACTTC.

The rearrangement joins TRBV6-6 to TRBJ2-7; 9 bases agree with TRBD1. Trimming at V came to 8 bases and at J to 6 bases, leaving 17 bases not matched to a gene. CDR1 is MNHNY, CDR2 SVGAGI, per germline (reference sequence). This CDR3 region has 16 residues. CDR3 residues: CASPPGTGPYSIEQYF. The CDR3 region has the DNA TGTGCCAGCCCCCCTGGGACAGGGCCGTATTCCATCGAGCAGTACTTC.

The J gene is TRBJ1-2, the V gene TRBV10-3; 7 nucleotides align to TRBD1. Germline CDR1 reads ENHRY; CDR2 reads SYGVKD. The CDR3 spans 14 residues. Losses at the gene ends were 6 bases for V and 4 bases for J; bases not matched to a gene: 8. CDR3 in amino acids: CAISSDRDAYGYTF. The CDR3 DNA reads as TGTGCCATCAGCTCTGACAGGGACGCCTATGGCTACACCTTC.

The genes are TRBV9 and TRBJ1-3; D is undetermined. Trimming took 0 bases from V and 2 from J, leaving 15 bases between them. Germline lookup yields CDR1 SGDLS and CDR2 YYNGEE. The CDR3 loop spans 17 amino acids. The CDR3 reads CASSVGAPVLTGNTIYF. CDR3 in DNA: TGTGCCAGCAGCGTAGGGGCCCCAGTACTTACTGGAAACACCATATATTTT.

This clone was seen a handful of times. The V and J genes are TRBV7-8 and TRBJ2-3, with D maybe TRBD2 (6 bases). This CDR3 contains 15 residues. CDR1 is SGHVS and CDR2 is FQNEAQ in the germline V gene. V lost 3 bases and J lost 3, with 13 bases in between. Written as DNA, the CDR3 is TGTGCCAGCAGCTTGAACGGCGGGGCGACAGATACGCAGTATTTT. This encodes CASSLNGGATDTQYF. Full variable domain (remainder filled in from reference TRBV7-8 and TRBJ2-3): GAGVSQSPRYKVAKRGQDVALRCDPISGHVSLFWYQQALGQGPEFLTYFQNEAQLDKSGLPSDRFFAERPEGSVSTLKIQRTQQEDSAVYLCASSLNGGATDTQYFGPGTRLTVL.

The rearrangement joins TRBV3-1 (or the pseudogene TRBV3-2) to TRBJ1-2; TRBD1 might be the D (6 bases). Deletions cut 5 bases from V and 0 bases from J, with 16 bases between. Germline CDR1 and CDR2: LGHDT and YNNKEL (reference sequence). CDR3 length equals 16 residues. Here the CDR3 reads CASSEAWTDTNYGYTF. In DNA form, the CDR3 reads TGTGCCAGCAGCGAAGCTTGGACAGACACTAACTATGGCTACACCTTC.

The genes are TRBV10-1 and TRBJ1-5; TRBD1 matches at 8 bases. Germline V CDR1 and CDR2: WNHNN, SYGVQD (reference sequence). The CDR3 is made up of 15 amino acids. The junction had 7 bases not matched to a gene; V was cut back by 6 bases and J by 3 bases. CDR3 sequence (DNA): TGCGCCAGCAGGGGGGACAGGACTTTCAATCAGCCCCAGCATTTT. This translates into CASRGDRTFNQPQHF.

The chain is built from TRBV18 and TRBJ2-5; 15 nucleotides align to TRBD2. The germline CDR1 and CDR2 sequences are KGHSH and LQKENI. This CDR3 has 16 amino acids. V trimming: 3 bases; J trimming: 2 bases; junction bases outside the gene matches: 1. Here the CDR3 reads CASSPGLAGGQETQYF. The CDR3 DNA reads TGTGCCAGCTCACCGGGACTAGCGGGGGGACAAGAGACCCAGTACTTC.

The genes are TRBV3-1 (or the pseudogene TRBV3-2) and TRBJ1-5, with D maybe TRBD1 (5 bases). This CDR3 contains 14 residues. Looked up from germline, CDR1 is LGHDT and CDR2 is YNNKEL (reference sequence). V dropped 0 bases and J dropped 7 bases, with 10 bases sitting between them. The CDR3 DNA sequence: TGTGCCAGCAGCCAAGAGAAAGGGGCCCAGCCCCAGCATTTT. Protein product: CASSQEKGAQPQHF.

This clone was recorded a few times. The V gene is TRBV19, the J gene TRBJ1-2; TRBD1 matches 9 bases. This CDR3 is 15 amino acids long. V gave up 4 bases and J gave up 2 bases; unmatched junction bases: 5. Germline CDR1 reads LNHDA; CDR2 reads SQIVND (reference sequence). CDR3 protein: CASSNSGTGNYGYTF. DNA of the CDR3: TGTGCCAGTAGTAACTCCGGGACAGGGAACTATGGCTACACCTTC.

The chain combines TRBV6-2 or TRBV6-3 with TRBJ2-3, with 8 bases lining up with TRBD2. CDR1 and CDR2 (germline): MNHEY, SVGEGT. The CDR3 has 18 residues. The V segment lost 0 bases and the J segment 5 bases; nucleotides outside the gene matches: 13. CDR3 protein: CASSYSPLAGGSRDTQYF. For the CDR3, the DNA is TGTGCCAGCAGTTACTCGCCCCTGGCGGGGGGATCGAGAGATACGCAGTATTTT.

This clone was counted a single time. The V call is TRBV7-2, the J call TRBJ1-5; 7 bases match TRBD1. The length of the CDR3 is 17 residues. Per germline, CDR1 SGHTA and CDR2 FQGNSA. Trimming removed 1 base from V and 4 bases from J; junction bases left unmatched: 10. The CDR3 here is CASSLGGGSQGNQPQHF. CDR3 in DNA: TGTGCCAGCAGCTTAGGTGGGGGGTCACAGGGGAATCAGCCCCAGCATTTT.

The CDR3 protein is CASSLRGETQYF. The CDR3 DNA reads TGTGCCAGCAGCTTACGGGGAGAGACCCAGTACTTC. This chain links TRBV11-2 with TRBJ2-5, with D possibly being TRBD2 (5 bases). The V gene's germline CDR1 is SGHAT and CDR2 FQNNGV. V lost 2 bases and J lost 4, with 5 bases in between. CDR3 length equals 12 residues.

The rearrangement uses TRBV10-1 and TRBJ1-1, with 12 positions matching TRBD1. V gave up 7 bases and J gave up 0 bases; unmatched junction bases: 12. CDR1 and CDR2 (germline): WNHNN, SYGVQD (reference sequence). CDR3 length: 18 amino acids. CDR3 protein: CASIINRGQGAMNTEAFF. The CDR3 region has the DNA TGCGCCAGCATTATAAACCGGGGACAGGGGGCAATGAACACTGAAGCTTTCTTT.

V gene TRBV6-5 combines with J gene TRBJ1-1; perhaps TRBD1 as D (5 bases). The germline CDR1 and CDR2 sequences are MNHEY and SVGAGI. Trimming cost V 5 bases and J 1 base, with 11 bases left between them. The CDR3 spans 14 residues. CDR3 protein: CASSRGGENTEAFF. As DNA, the CDR3 is TGTGCCAGCAGTCGGGGAGGGGAGAACACTGAAGCTTTCTTT.

This rearrangement joins TRBV12-1 to TRBJ2-7; the table assigns TRBD1, which was not confirmed against the DNA. TRBV12-1 is termed a pseudogene. This CDR3 contains 14 residues. CDR3 loop: CASSLPGQGSEQYF. The CDR3 DNA sequence: TGTGCCAGCAGCCTTCCGGGACAGGGATCCGAGCAGTACTTC.

The V and J genes are TRBV12-3 or TRBV12-4 and TRBJ1-4; the D is unclear. V was cut by 7 bases and J by 7 bases, with 7 bases left in between. This CDR3 is 11 amino acids long. In nucleotides, the CDR3 is TGTGCCAGCACCCCGGGTGAAAAACTGTTTTTT. Translation gives CASTPGEKLFF.

The rearrangement joins TRBV6-5 to TRBJ1-1; 7 bases agree with TRBD1. This CDR3 has 14 residues. Trimming cost V 6 bases and J 0 bases; bases outside gene matches: 4. Germline CDR1 is MNHEY and CDR2 is SVGAGI. The CDR3: CASRVGQLNTEAFF. Here the CDR3 DNA reads TGTGCCAGCAGGGTGGGACAGTTGAACACTGAAGCTTTCTTT.